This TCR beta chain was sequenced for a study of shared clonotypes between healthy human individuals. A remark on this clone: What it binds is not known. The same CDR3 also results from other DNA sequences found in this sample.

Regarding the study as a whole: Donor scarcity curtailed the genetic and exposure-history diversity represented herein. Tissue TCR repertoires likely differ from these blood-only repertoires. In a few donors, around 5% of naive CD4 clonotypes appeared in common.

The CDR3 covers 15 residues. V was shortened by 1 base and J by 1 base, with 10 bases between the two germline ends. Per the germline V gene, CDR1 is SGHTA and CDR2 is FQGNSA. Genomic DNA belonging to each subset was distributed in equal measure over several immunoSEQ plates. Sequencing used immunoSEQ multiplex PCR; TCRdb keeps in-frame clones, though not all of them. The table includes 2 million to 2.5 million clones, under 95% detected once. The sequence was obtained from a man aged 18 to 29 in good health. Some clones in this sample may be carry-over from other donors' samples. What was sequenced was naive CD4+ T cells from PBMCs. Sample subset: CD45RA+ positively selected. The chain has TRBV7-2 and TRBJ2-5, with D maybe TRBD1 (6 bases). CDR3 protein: CASSLVLDSQETQYF. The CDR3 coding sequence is TGTGCCAGCAGCTTAGTTTTGGACAGCCAAGAGACCCAGTACTTC. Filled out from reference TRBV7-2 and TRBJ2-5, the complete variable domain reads GAGVSQSPSNKVTEKGKDVELRCDPISGHTALYWYRQSLGQGLEFLIYFQGNSAPDKSGLPSDRFSAERTGGSVSTLTIQRTQQEDSAVYLCASSLVLDSQETQYFGPGTRLLVL.